One sample yielded the 23 T cell receptor beta chains listed below, sequenced in a study of regulatory T cells in long-lasting Graves disease. Arm-PCR with iRepertoire HTBI primers amplified the CDR3 regions for these TCR beta libraries. Each CDR3 protein gets one entry after TCRdb re-called the multiplex PCR reads with MiXCR. The sample has 450,000 to 650,000 distinct CDR3 sequences, approximately 16% seen once. Time point here: newly diagnosed GD, antithyroid drugs for less than 3 months. The authors made the TCR library using RNA they extracted from PBMCs. The same specimen was also included in a second study, on T cells in Graves' hyperthyroidism and ophthalmopathy.

The input for sequencing was peripheral blood mononuclear cells (PBMCs), taken at new diagnosis, from a patient treated with antithyroid drugs. The receptors stem from a woman aged 40 to 65 with Graves disease.

CDR3 residues: CASSVARRATGELFF. Written as DNA, the CDR3 is TGTGCCAGCAGTGTTGCCAGGAGGGCCACCGGGGAGCTGTTTTTT. V usage is TRBV6-1 and J usage is TRBJ2-2; D possibly corresponds to TRBD2 (6 bases). CDR1 and CDR2 from the germline V gene are MNHNS and SASEGT. The CDR3 runs 15 residues. Between the trimmed V and J ends, which lost 4 bases and 4 bases, there was a span of 13 bases.

With respect to this clonotype: A single base separates this from a much larger clone, so it may be a read error. The DNA for the CDR3 is TGTGCCAGCAGCCCCCCCCTAAGCTCTGGGGCCAACGTCCTGACTTTC. Amino acid sequence: CASSPPLSSGANVLTF. The chain joins TRBV3-1 to TRBJ2-6; D unresolved. The CDR3 consists of 16 residues. Germline V lookup: CDR1 LGHDT, CDR2 YNNKEL (reference sequence). Between the trimmed V and J ends, which lost 4 bases and 0 bases, there was a span of 10 bases.

The chain links TRBV7-2 to TRBJ2-1, with D hard to call. Germline loops: CDR1 SGHTA, CDR2 FQGNSA. With 5 bases removed from V and 8 bases from J, the gap between germline ends came to 13 bases. The CDR3 length is 13 residues. CDR3 in DNA: TGTGCCAGCAGCGTAGGGCCCGGCTATGAGCAGTTCTTC. Its translation is CASSVGPGYEQFF.

The chain recombines TRBV11-2 with TRBJ1-1; D gene uncertain. CDR3 length: 13 amino acids. Trimming pared 1 base from V and 6 bases from J, leaving 9 bases between. Germline V gene sequence: CDR1 SGHAT, CDR2 FQNNGV. In DNA form, the CDR3 reads TGTGCCAGCAGCTTAGGGCTTCGGGCTGAAGCTTTCTTT. This gives the protein CASSLGLRAEAFF. The variable domain in full, completed from reference TRBV11-2 and TRBJ1-1, reads EAGVAQSPRYKIIEKRQSVAFWCNPISGHATLYWYQQILGQGPKLLIQFQNNGVVDDSQLPKDRFSAERLKGVDSTLKIQPAKLEDSAVYLCASSLGLRAEAFFGQGTRLTVV.

This clonotype was counted only a few times. The rearrangement uses TRBV4-2 and TRBJ1-6; D is possibly TRBD1 (5 bases). Germline V gene data show CDR1 as LGHNA and CDR2 as YNFKEQ. The length of the CDR3 is 15 residues. V lost 1 base, J lost 8 bases, and 12 bases lay in between. The CDR3 sequence: CASSQAPGSDSPLHF. In DNA form, the CDR3 reads TGTGCCAGCAGCCAAGCCCCAGGGAGCGATTCACCCCTCCACTTT.

This clonotype was detected many times. The chain combines TRBV2 with TRBJ1-5; D is ambiguous. V lost 8 bases and J lost 5, with 4 bases in between. CDR3 size: 10 residues. CDR1 SNHLY and CDR2 FYNNEI come from the germline V gene. The chain's CDR3 is CASGDQPQHF. The DNA of the CDR3 is TGTGCCAGCGGGGATCAGCCCCAGCATTTT.

V is TRBV6-2 or TRBV6-3 and J is TRBJ2-1; D is ambiguous. The CDR3 runs to 15 residues. Between the trimmed V and J ends, which lost 1 base and 5 bases, there was a span of 12 bases. The germline V gene encodes CDR1 MNHEY and CDR2 SVGEGT. The CDR3 DNA reads TGTGCCAGCAGTTACTTGGGCTCGGGCCACAATGAGCAGTTCTTC. Its protein is CASSYLGSGHNEQFF.

There are many counts of this clonotype. The CDR3 nucleotides are TGTGCCTGGAACCCGGGACACAAAAATCAGCCCCAGCATTTT. This encodes CAWNPGHKNQPQHF. V usage is TRBV30 and J usage is TRBJ1-5; possibly TRBD1 for D (6 bases). In germline, CDR1 is GTSNPN, CDR2 SVGIG (reference sequence). The length of the CDR3 is 14 residues. V was shortened by 4 bases and J by 4 bases, with 14 bases between the two germline ends.

The sample holds a few counts of this clonotype. The chain is built from TRBV20-1 and TRBJ2-1; 11 nucleotides align to TRBD2. Trimming cost V 3 bases and J 4 bases; bases outside gene matches: 5. Germline V gene sequence: CDR1 DFQATT, CDR2 SNEGSKA (reference sequence). The CDR3 covers 15 residues. CDR3 sequence reads: CSARKGLAEYNEQFF. DNA for the CDR3: TGCAGTGCTAGGAAGGGACTAGCGGAGTACAATGAGCAGTTCTTC.

This clonotype was recorded a few times. For the CDR3, the DNA is TGTGCCACCAGCAGACCGAATGGAGCCTCACTCTCTGGAAACACCATATATTTT. Encoded protein: CATSRPNGASLSGNTIYF. This chain links TRBV15 with TRBJ1-3; D is unresolved. Deletions cut 2 bases from V and 0 bases from J, with 17 bases between. Germline CDR1 LNHNV, CDR2 YYDKDF (reference sequence). This CDR3 region has 18 residues.

This chain joins TRBV6-2 or TRBV6-3 and TRBJ2-3; 7 bases are shared with TRBD2. Trimming cost V 6 bases and J 8 bases; bases outside gene matches: 23. The CDR3 extends over 18 amino acids. Germline CDR1 is MNHEY and CDR2 is SVGEGT. DNA of the CDR3: TGTGCCAGCAGCCAAACCGCCTCCCTAGCGGTTGGCCCCTCTACGCAGTATTTT. This translates into CASSQTASLAVGPSTQYF.

Ten or more counts support this clonotype. CDR3 loop: CASSRGRGYQETQYF. CDR3 sequence (DNA): TGTGCCAGCAGCCGAGGGAGGGGGTACCAAGAGACCCAGTACTTC. The chain employs TRBV11-2 and TRBJ2-5; possible D gene TRBD2, 7 bases. Deletions cut 5 bases from V and 0 bases from J, with 13 bases between. Germline-derived CDR1 and CDR2 are SGHAT and FQNNGV. This CDR3 is built from 15 residues.

This clonotype was counted many times. This sequence joins TRBV5-1 and TRBJ1-1, with 10 bases fitting TRBD1. Trimming took 1 base from V and 3 from J; bases not matched to a gene: 12. The CDR3 runs 18 residues. CDR1 and CDR2 (germline): SGHRS, YFSETQ. The chain's CDR3 is CASSLMTGGAVTYTEAFF. Here the CDR3 DNA reads TGCGCCAGCAGCTTGATGACAGGGGGCGCAGTTACGTACACTGAAGCTTTCTTT.

This clonotype has a handful of counts. The rearrangement joins TRBV9 to TRBJ1-2; D may be TRBD1 (5 bases). Trimming took 3 bases from V and 4 from J, leaving 10 bases between them. The CDR3 length is 13 residues. The germline V gene encodes CDR1 SGDLS and CDR2 YYNGEE. CDR3: CASSETALYGYTF. As DNA, the CDR3 is TGTGCCAGCAGCGAGACAGCCCTCTATGGCTACACCTTC.

Of note for this clonotype: Being one base from a much bigger clone, this may be a read error. The chain has TRBV3-1 and TRBJ1-6; 11 bases are shared with TRBD1. V lost 5 bases, J lost 9 bases, and 6 bases stayed unmatched. Germline CDR1 is LGHDT and CDR2 is YNNKEL (reference sequence). The CDR3 has 15 residues. The CDR3 sequence: CASSNGQGAGSPLHF. The CDR3 DNA follows: TGTGCCAGCAGCAACGGACAGGGGGCCGGTTCACCCCTCCACTTT.

This clonotype appeared many times. The rearrangement joins TRBV12-3 or TRBV12-4 to TRBJ2-7, with a tentative D call TRBD1 (6 bases). The V and J ends lost 6 bases and 3 bases respectively, with 15 bases between them. The CDR3 runs to 14 residues. CDR3 coding DNA: TGTGCCAGCAGCCCTACTCAGGGGTTCTACGAGCAGTACTTC. It is translated as CASSPTQGFYEQYF.

This clonotype came up many times. The V and J genes are TRBV5-1 and TRBJ2-3; no reliable D call. Germline loops: CDR1 SGHRS, CDR2 YFSETQ. The CDR3 contains 12 residues. Trimming took off 4 bases at V and 5 bases at J, with 8 bases between the two ends. The CDR3 is CASSRTEDTQYF. The CDR3 DNA follows: TGCGCCAGCAGCCGCACAGAAGATACGCAGTATTTT.

This clonotype was counted many times. J is TRBJ2-3 and V is TRBV11-2, with 13 nucleotides matching TRBD2. The CDR3 length is 16 residues. From germline, CDR1 is SGHAT and CDR2 FQNNGV. The V gene end was trimmed by 5 bases and the J gene end by 5 bases; junction bases not matched to a gene: 7. This chain's CDR3 is CASSPHGLAGEDTQYF. The CDR3 DNA sequence: TGTGCCAGCAGCCCCCACGGACTAGCGGGGGAAGATACGCAGTATTTT. Drawing the rest from reference TRBV11-2 and TRBJ2-3, the complete variable domain is EAGVAQSPRYKIIEKRQSVAFWCNPISGHATLYWYQQILGQGPKLLIQFQNNGVVDDSQLPKDRFSAERLKGVDSTLKIQPAKLEDSAVYLCASSPHGLAGEDTQYFGPGTRLTVL.

This clonotype was seen at least ten times. The CDR3 DNA sequence: TGTGCCAGCAGAGCCAGGGGACACTCCTACGAGCAGTACTTC. Protein: CASRARGHSYEQYF. The V gene is TRBV2, the J gene TRBJ2-7, with D tentatively TRBD1 (6 bases). The V end was cut by 6 bases, the J end by 0 bases, with 12 bases between. Germline CDR1 SNHLY, CDR2 FYNNEI. This CDR3 region has 14 residues.

The V and J genes are TRBV11-2 and TRBJ2-4, with TRBD2 matching over 12 bases. The length of the CDR3 is 18 residues. CDR1 is SGHAT, CDR2 FQNNGV, per germline. V lost 2 bases to trimming and J lost 0 bases; unmatched junction nucleotides: 5. CDR3: CASSLTSGGILAKNIQYF. The CDR3 nucleotides read TGTGCCAGCAGCTTAACTAGCGGGGGGATACTAGCCAAAAACATTCAGTACTTC.

This clonotype was recorded many times. The V and J genes are TRBV3-1 and TRBJ1-4, with unresolved D. Germline V lookup: CDR1 LGHDT, CDR2 YNNKEL (reference sequence). Trimming pared 1 base from V and 8 bases from J, leaving 11 bases between. The CDR3 sequence is 14 residues long. The CDR3 loop reads CASSQGVTGEKLFF. The CDR3 DNA is TGTGCCAGCAGCCAAGGTGTCACCGGGGAAAAACTGTTTTTT.

V usage is TRBV12-3 or TRBV12-4 and J usage is TRBJ2-1; weak D call: TRBD1 (6 bases). The CDR3 covers 13 residues. With 8 bases removed from V and 10 bases from J, the gap between germline ends came to 18 bases. The CDR3 bases are TGTGCCAGCTTCACCGGGACACCCGAAGAGCAGTTCTTC. Its translation is CASFTGTPEEQFF.

The gene calls are TRBV20-1 and TRBJ2-6; D gene ambiguous. V lost 1 base, J lost 3 bases, and 10 bases lay in between. Germline V CDR1 and CDR2: DFQATT, SNEGSKA (reference sequence). The CDR3 sequence is 15 residues long. For the CDR3, the DNA is TGCAGTGCTAGAGGGCCAGAAAGTGGGGCCAACGTCCTGACTTTC. It is translated as CSARGPESGANVLTF.